The 16 T cell receptor beta chains reported below all come from one sample, sequenced in a study of blood T cell repertoires in COVID-19. Using immunoSEQ multiplex PCR, the repertoire was profiled, and TCRdb retains in-frame clones only, with some absent. The sample includes 150,000 to 180,000 clones, 78% of them seen just once. Input material: peripheral blood. These TCRs come from a man older than 75 with acute or convalescent COVID-19.

This clone appeared once. This rearrangement joins TRBV7-9 to TRBJ2-2; D possibly corresponds to TRBD2 (6 bases). There are 14 residues in the CDR3. Looked up from germline, CDR1 is SEHNR and CDR2 is FQNEAQ (reference sequence). V shed 5 bases and J shed 6 bases, with 13 bases lying between them. The CDR3 sequence: CASSPTEGSGELFF. DNA for the CDR3: TGTGCCAGCAGCCCCACGGAGGGATCCGGGGAGCTGTTTTTT.

The CDR3 loop is CASSLSASGGAYTQYF. CDR3 bases: TGTGCCAGCAGCTTAAGCGCCAGCGGGGGGGCCTATACGCAGTATTTT. The chain joins TRBV7-3 to TRBJ2-3; 10 bases are shared with TRBD2. Losses at the gene ends were 1 base for V and 7 bases for J; bases not matched to a gene: 8. This CDR3 region has 16 residues. The V gene's germline CDR1 is SGHTA and CDR2 FQGTGA.

The rearrangement joins TRBV12-3 or TRBV12-4 to TRBJ2-5; D is possibly TRBD2 (5 bases). The V and J ends lost 5 bases and 5 bases respectively, with 12 bases between them. The CDR3 is 13 residues long. In DNA, the CDR3 is TGTGCCAGCAGTCCGGAGGTAGCGGAGACCCAGTACTTC. It codes for CASSPEVAETQYF.

This clone was detected only a few times. The chain joins TRBV4-3 to TRBJ1-2; tentatively, D is TRBD1 (5 bases). Trimming removed 0 bases from V and 4 bases from J, with 15 bases in between. The CDR3 consists of 16 residues. Germline V CDR1 and CDR2: LGHNA, YSLEER. CDR3 in DNA: TGCGCCAGCAGCCAAGACCTCTACGGGCAGGGCTATGGCTACACCTTC. It translates to CASSQDLYGQGYGYTF.

The chain employs TRBV7-2 and TRBJ1-3; no reliable D call. V was pared by 6 bases and J by 4 bases, with 7 bases between. This CDR3 has 12 amino acids. Germline values: CDR1 SGHTA, CDR2 FQGNSA. The CDR3 protein is CASSISGNTIYF. Written as DNA, the CDR3 is TGTGCCAGCAGTATCTCCGGAAACACCATATATTTT. The full variable domain, completed using reference TRBV7-2 and TRBJ1-3, is GAGVSQSPSNKVTEKGKDVELRCDPISGHTALYWYRQSLGQGLEFLIYFQGNSAPDKSGLPSDRFSAERTGGSVSTLTIQRTQQEDSAVYLCASSISGNTIYFGEGSWLTVV.

This chain links TRBV11-3 with TRBJ2-3, with TRBD2 as a possible D gene (5 bases). Germline CDR1 SGHNT, CDR2 YENEEA. V lost 7 bases and J lost 2, with 13 bases in between. This CDR3 contains 14 residues. CDR3 in amino acids: CASTSREATDTQYF. The CDR3 nucleotides read TGTGCCAGCACTAGTCGGGAAGCCACAGATACGCAGTATTTT.

The chain couples TRBV6-2 or TRBV6-3 to TRBJ1-5; D is perhaps TRBD1 (6 bases). The germline gives CDR1 MNHEY, CDR2 SVGEGT. This CDR3 is built from 13 residues. V lost 6 bases and J lost 5, with 11 bases in between. The CDR3 nucleotides read TGTGCCAGCAGCTGGACAGACCATCAGCCCCAGCATTTT. Translated, it gives CASSWTDHQPQHF.

The chain combines TRBV15 with TRBJ2-5, with 9 bases matching TRBD1. The length of the CDR3 is 17 residues. Germline assignment: CDR1 LNHNV and CDR2 YYDKDF (reference sequence). Trimming cost V 5 bases and J 4 bases; bases outside gene matches: 14. DNA for the CDR3: TGTGCCACCAGCTCCTCACTGGAGGGGACAGGGTCAGAGACCCAGTACTTC. Translating it yields CATSSSLEGTGSETQYF.

The table lists this clone with a count of one. The chain combines TRBV29-1 with TRBJ1-4; D may be TRBD1 (5 bases). Per the germline V gene, CDR1 is SQVTM and CDR2 is ANQGSEA. This CDR3 spans 13 amino acids. V lost 4 bases to trimming and J lost 8 bases, with 14 bases between them. The CDR3: CSVGVREGEKLFF. The CDR3, as DNA: TGCAGCGTTGGGGTCAGGGAAGGCGAAAAACTGTTTTTT.

J is TRBJ1-2 and V is TRBV11-3; weak D call: TRBD1 (6 bases). Germline V lookup: CDR1 SGHNT, CDR2 YENEEA. This CDR3 region has 15 residues. V was pared by 5 bases and J by 7 bases, with 20 bases between. The CDR3 nucleotides read TGTGCCAGCAGCGCGAGGAGGGGGGGCGAGGGTGGCTACACCTTC. The encoded protein is CASSARRGGEGGYTF.

This clone was detected only once. V usage is TRBV2 and J usage is TRBJ2-3, with 7 bases fitting TRBD2. V gave up 7 bases and J gave up 0 bases; unmatched junction bases: 4. The CDR3 is made up of 14 amino acids. CDR1 is SNHLY, CDR2 FYNNEI, per germline. In DNA, the CDR3 is TGTGCCAGCACCCTAGCGGCGAGCACAGATACGCAGTATTTT. Amino acids: CASTLAASTDTQYF.

This clone was detected only once. The chain couples TRBV5-1 to TRBJ2-7, with TRBD1 matching over 8 bases. The germline CDR1 and CDR2 sequences are SGHRS and YFSETQ. V dropped 5 bases and J dropped 6; count of bases not matched to a gene: 7. The CDR3 runs to 13 residues. This CDR3 is CASRSRTGLEQYV. The CDR3, as DNA: TGCGCCAGCAGGTCCAGGACAGGGCTCGAGCAGTACGTC.

This clone was counted a single time. The genes are TRBV9 and TRBJ1-3; no definite D call. V was shortened by 1 base and J by 2 bases, with 13 bases between the two germline ends. Germline V gives CDR1 SGDLS, CDR2 YYNGEE. The CDR3 runs to 16 residues. CDR3 region: CASSVSDSIAGNTIYF. The CDR3 DNA is TGTGCCAGCAGCGTATCGGACTCGATAGCTGGAAACACCATATATTTT. The whole variable domain, remainder taken from reference TRBV9 and TRBJ1-3, is DSGVTQTPKHLITATGQRVTLRCSPRSGDLSVYWYQQSLDQGLQFLIQYYNGEERAKGNILERFSAQQFPDLHSELNLSSLELGDSALYFCASSVSDSIAGNTIYFGEGSWLTVV.

This chain joins TRBV28 and TRBJ1-1, with 8 bases aligning to TRBD1. Per germline, CDR1 MDHEN and CDR2 SYDVKM. This CDR3 contains 13 residues. With V trimmed by 4 bases and J by 4 bases, 2 bases remained unmatched. The CDR3 coding sequence is TGTGCCAGCAGTTCCGGACAGGGCACTGAAGCTTTCTTT. Translated: CASSSGQGTEAFF.

The genes are TRBV12-5 and TRBJ2-3, with 10 bases that match TRBD1. The CDR3 spans 12 residues. The V segment lost 6 bases and the J segment 10 bases; nucleotides outside the gene matches: 4. Germline V lookup: CDR1 LGHNT, CDR2 FRNRAP. The CDR3 spells CASGPGTGAQYF. As DNA, the CDR3 is TGTGCTAGTGGCCCAGGGACAGGGGCGCAGTATTTT.

The J gene is TRBJ2-4, the V gene TRBV2; no definite D call. The CDR3 runs to 14 residues. Deletions cut 6 bases from V and 0 bases from J, with 9 bases between. Germline CDR1 reads SNHLY; CDR2 reads FYNNEI. The CDR3 DNA follows: TGTGCCAGCAGGGAAAACTTAGCCAAAAACATTCAGTACTTC. Its translation: CASRENLAKNIQYF.